This T cell receptor (beta chain) was sequenced for a study of cytomegalovirus exposure and HLA in healthy donors. CDR1 is SGHRS and CDR2 is YFSETQ in the germline V gene. CDR3 length: 15 amino acids. The V gene lost 0 bases and the J gene lost 2 bases, with 11 bases spanning the gap. PCR used 60 Vbeta primers and 13 Jbeta primers. The assay was immunoSEQ multiplex PCR, and TCRdb's table has in-frame clones only and misses some. Of 150,000 to 200,000 clones listed, about 80% were seen once; the top ten hold approximately 4.4%. The donors comprised healthy bone marrow donors. The sequenced sample was PBMCs. This clonotype originated in a woman aged 25-40 years in good health and CMV-seropositive. The chain is built from TRBV5-1 and TRBJ1-2; possibly TRBD1 for D (6 bases). The CDR3, as DNA: TGCGCCAGCAGCTTGGACGGGACAATCAACTATGGCTACACCTTC. It specifies CASSLDGTINYGYTF.